This T cell receptor (beta chain) is from a study of CD8 T cells in Susac syndrome. Sequencing of TCR beta was carried out in blood CD8+ and CD4+ T cells. Each Susac syndrome patient had definite or probable disease by recently defined criteria. The TEMRA cells underwent FACS enrichment, while the CD8+ and CD4+ T cells underwent negative isolation. An input of roughly 0.5 to 1 ug of RNA was subjected to reverse transcription using random hexamers. Amplification of TCR beta CDR3 was carried out by immunoSEQ multiplex PCR, which covered 54 Vbeta and 13 Jbeta segments. TCRdb fed the immunoSEQ multiplex PCR reads into MiXCR, producing one record per CDR3 protein. Of approximately 190,000 distinct CDR3 sequences listed, more than 85% are singletons. This CDR3 comprises 15 residues. The germline gives CDR1 SGHNT, CDR2 YYREEE (reference sequence). Trimming left V 2 bases short and J 5 bases short, with 17 bases between.

This TCR came from a human donor with Susac syndrome. The chain employs TRBV5-4 and TRBJ2-7, with D possibly matching TRBD2 (6 bases). Specimen: CD8+ T cells from PBMCs. CDR3 amino acids: CASSLVFGSSDEQYF. In DNA form, the CDR3 reads TGTGCCAGCAGCTTAGTCTTCGGGAGTAGCGACGAGCAGTACTTC.